This TCR beta chain derives from a study of blood T cell repertoires in COVID-19. Study-wide background: Samples representing acute and convalescent COVID-19 were sourced from the United States, Italy and Spain. T cells, B-cell-depleted T cells, or PBMCs provided the cDNA or gDNA that served as material.

Participants spanned ages roughly 18 to 90 years and resided in around 25 US areas. Clinical history reported by participants formed the basis on which cohorts were assigned. CDR3 length: 16 amino acids. Per the germline V gene, CDR1 is SGHDT and CDR2 is YYEEEE. The ends were cut back, 4 bases at V and 2 bases at J, with 19 bases in the middle. Sequencing was performed with immunoSEQ multiplex PCR; in TCRdb, only in-frame clones are kept and a portion is missing. The sample yields 250,000 or so clones, 85% to 90% seen once. The chain has TRBV5-6 and TRBJ2-7, with a possible D match to TRBD1 (6 bases). This TCR was sampled from a woman aged 25 to 39 with acute COVID-19. The sample taken for sequencing was PBMCs or T cells enriched from blood (not recorded which). The CDR3 DNA reads TGTGCCAGCAGCCCGGGATTACAGGGTTACACCTACGAGCAGTACTTC. Translated: CASSPGLQGYTYEQYF. The variable domain in full, completed from reference TRBV5-6 and TRBJ2-7, reads DAGVTQSPTHLIKTRGQQVTLRCSPKSGHDTVSWYQQALGQGPQFIFQYYEEEERQRGNFPDRFSGHQFPNYSSELNVNALLLGDSALYLCASSPGLQGYTYEQYFGPGTRLTVT.